Included here is one T cell receptor beta chain sequence, with context. Which antigen it targets is not known. Nothing much larger sits one base from this clone, and base qualities are not available. The CDR3 regions of human TCRbeta chains were subjected to immunosequencing. From the authors' description of their analysis: TCRs in the repertoires were compared against a reference library of SARS-CoV-2-specific TCRs that had been generated with the MIRA antigen-specificity platform. Breadth meant the fraction of unique TCRs that were SARS-CoV-2-associated, whereas depth meant the fraction of total T cells that were SARS-CoV-2-associated. Each spike-specific TCR was assigned to its reactive spike region and to a CD4 or CD8 class using the MIRA data. Log10-transformed breadth and depth values were compared by one-way ANOVA with Sidak's multiple comparisons tests. TCRdb carries this immuneACCESS record with in-frame sequences only. Its versions omit some clonotypes, under half of them owing to an unresolved V gene in the studies checked, with the rest unexplained. V and J calls and clone size are copied from that table; D and trimming were computed from the DNA. Recorded for this sample are 100,000 to 150,000 clones; 90% of them occurred a single time. The ten largest clones take up roughly 7.8% of the sample.

Looking up the germline V gene yields CDR1 KGHDR and CDR2 SFDVKD. Clipping removes 5 bases from V and 3 bases from J, with 1 as the unmatched junction base count. The CDR3 runs 14 residues from the cysteine to the phenylalanine. The kept DNA is CDR3 alone, 42 bases in frame from the first base. This entry comes from a study of T cell responses to AZD1222 COVID-19 vaccine (dated by TCRdb to about 2021). Looking at the study overall: Because spike-specific TCR depth and breadth did not differ between the two schedules, AZD1222 recipients who got a second dose at roughly 4 weeks were pooled with those who got a second dose at roughly 12 weeks. Trial participants were enrolled into age subgroups of 18-55, 56-69 and 70-plus years, which contained about 150, 27 and 61 TCR-sequenced participants, respectively. A total of 230 to 250 trial participants underwent TCR sequencing, of whom 200 to 220 received two doses of AZD1222 and 26 received two doses of the MenACWY control vaccine.

The meaning of the sample's time point label: baseline before first vaccination. Samples from vaccinated people were obtained from the UK trials COV001 and COV002, which included a single-blind randomized controlled phase 2/3 trial of AZD1222 (ChAdOx1 nCoV-19) in healthy adults. Trial participant PBMC samples were collected at day 0 and day 28 after the second dose for TCRbeta chain sequencing. The investigation overall reported the following: CD4 TCRs associated with the vaccine covered the entire spike protein, and the dominant responses were in regions 160-218 and 743-854. The 56-69-year group was small, and its depth increase did not reach significance, likely because of low power. After two AZD1222 doses, spike-specific TCR breadth and depth were significantly higher than at day 0 and than in MenACWY recipients. Reportedly, close to half of the unique spike-specific TCRs recognized epitopes lying outside the regions that are mutated in the B.1.351 and B.1.1.7 variants. Most participants were white British and females outnumbered males, and the authors suggested that clonal diversity may have been underestimated. Only a handful of AZD1222 recipients were SARS-CoV-2 seropositive at baseline, limiting conclusions about previously exposed vaccinees. Because no day 14 peak-response samples were available, the repertoires could be characterized only after the peak T cell response.

Source: peripheral blood, taken on day 0 of AZD1222 vaccination. The TCR comes from an adult in good health. The sequence is built from TRBV24-1 and TRBJ2-1, with 9 bases in between that match TRBD1. The nucleotide sequence reads as follows: TGTGCCACCAGTGGGACAGGGGACTACAATGAGCAGTTCTTC. It translates to CATSGTGDYNEQFF.